The T cell receptor (beta chain) under discussion was sequenced for a study of blood T cell repertoires in COVID-19. Study-level background: Samples representing acute and convalescent COVID-19 were sourced from the United States, Italy and Spain. The cDNA or gDNA used as material had been derived from T cells, B-cell-depleted T cells, or PBMCs.

The germline gives CDR1 MDHEN, CDR2 SYDVKM. Trimming took off 2 bases at V and 2 bases at J, with 6 bases between the two ends. The CDR3 spans 13 residues. In the original analysis: Reference gene primer amplification yielded estimated nucleated cell counts. Profiling relied on immunoSEQ multiplex PCR, and the TCRdb table lists in-frame clones only, not all of them. From that table come the V and J calls and clone size; the DNA was used to work out D and trimming. The sample includes 150,000 to 200,000 clones, about 84% seen only once; the top ten take over 5%. The chain recombines TRBV28 with TRBJ2-5; the D is unclear. This TCR was sampled from a woman aged 25 to 39 with acute or convalescent COVID-19. Sequences were obtained from peripheral blood. The CDR3 sequence is CASSLNRQETQYF. The CDR3, as DNA: TGTGCCAGCAGTTTAAACCGGCAAGAGACCCAGTACTTC.